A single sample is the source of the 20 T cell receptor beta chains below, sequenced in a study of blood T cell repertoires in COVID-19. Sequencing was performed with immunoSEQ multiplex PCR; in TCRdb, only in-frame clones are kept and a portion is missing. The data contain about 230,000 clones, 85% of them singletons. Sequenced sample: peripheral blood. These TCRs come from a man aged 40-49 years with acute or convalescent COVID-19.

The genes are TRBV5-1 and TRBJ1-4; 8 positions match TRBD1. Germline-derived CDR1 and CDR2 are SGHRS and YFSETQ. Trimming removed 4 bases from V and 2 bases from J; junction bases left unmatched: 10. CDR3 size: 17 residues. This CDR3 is CASSPSLRQGTNEKLFF. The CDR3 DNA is TGCGCCAGCAGCCCGTCTTTGCGACAGGGGACTAATGAAAAACTGTTTTTT. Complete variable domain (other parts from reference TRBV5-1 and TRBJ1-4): KAGVTQTPRYLIKTRGQQVTLSCSPISGHRSVSWYQQTPGQGLQFLFEYFSETQRNKGNFPGRFSGRQFSNSRSEMNVSTLELGDSALYLCASSPSLRQGTNEKLFFGSGTQLSVL.

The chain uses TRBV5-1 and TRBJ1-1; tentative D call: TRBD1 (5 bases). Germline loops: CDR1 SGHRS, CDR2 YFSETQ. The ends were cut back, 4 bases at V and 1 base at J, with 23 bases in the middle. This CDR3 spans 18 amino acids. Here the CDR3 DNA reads TGCGCCAGCAGCCCTCTCGGAAAAGTAGGGGTGACGAACACTGAAGCTTTCTTT. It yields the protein CASSPLGKVGVTNTEAFF.

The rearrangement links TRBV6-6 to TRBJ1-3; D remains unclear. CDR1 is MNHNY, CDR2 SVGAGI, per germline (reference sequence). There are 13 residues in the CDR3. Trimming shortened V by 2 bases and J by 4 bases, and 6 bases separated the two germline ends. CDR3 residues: CASSYAWGNTIYF. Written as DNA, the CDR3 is TGTGCCAGCAGTTACGCGTGGGGAAACACCATATATTTT.

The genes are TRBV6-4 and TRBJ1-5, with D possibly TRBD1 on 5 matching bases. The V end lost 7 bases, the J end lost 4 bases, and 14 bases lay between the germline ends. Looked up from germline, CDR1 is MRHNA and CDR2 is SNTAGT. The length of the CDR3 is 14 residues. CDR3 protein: CASTNTGSNQPQHF. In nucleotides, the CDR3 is TGTGCCAGCACCAACACAGGAAGTAATCAGCCCCAGCATTTT.

Written as DNA, the CDR3 is TGTGCCAGCAGCTCCGCAGACAGCTACGAAGCTTTCTTT. It codes for CASSSADSYEAFF. This sequence joins TRBV5-4 and TRBJ1-1, with D possibly being TRBD1 (5 bases). Looked up from germline, CDR1 is SGHNT and CDR2 is YYREEE (reference sequence). Trimming cost V 3 bases and J 8 bases, with 14 bases left between them. The CDR3 has 13 residues.

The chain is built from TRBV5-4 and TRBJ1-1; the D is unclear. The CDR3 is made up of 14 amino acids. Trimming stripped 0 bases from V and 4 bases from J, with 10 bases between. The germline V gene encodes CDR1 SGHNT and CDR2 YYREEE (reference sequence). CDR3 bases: TGTGCCAGCAGCTTGGATCGTGTTATCACTGAAGCTTTCTTT. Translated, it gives CASSLDRVITEAFF.

CDR3 loop: CASSPGGGLNTEAFF. The CDR3 DNA sequence: TGTGCCAGCAGCCCCGGGGGAGGCTTGAACACTGAAGCTTTCTTT. V usage is TRBV5-5 and J usage is TRBJ1-1, with a weak D call TRBD1 (5 bases). This CDR3 contains 15 residues. Germline V gene sequence: CDR1 SGHKS, CDR2 YYEKEE (reference sequence). V lost 4 bases to trimming and J lost 0 bases, with 13 bases between them.

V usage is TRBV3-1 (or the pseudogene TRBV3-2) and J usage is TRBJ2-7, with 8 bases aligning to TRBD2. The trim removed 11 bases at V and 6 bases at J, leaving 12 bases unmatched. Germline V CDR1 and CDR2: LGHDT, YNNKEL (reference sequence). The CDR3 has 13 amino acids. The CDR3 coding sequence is TGTGCCGTCTGCCCGGGGGGGCCGGTCGAGCAGTACTTC. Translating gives CAVCPGGPVEQYF.

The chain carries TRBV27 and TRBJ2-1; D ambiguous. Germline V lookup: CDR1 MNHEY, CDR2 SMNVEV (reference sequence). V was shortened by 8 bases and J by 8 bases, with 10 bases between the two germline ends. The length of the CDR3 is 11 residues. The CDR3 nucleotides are TGTGCCAGCGGTGTGGAGCATGAGCAGTTCTTC. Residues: CASGVEHEQFF.

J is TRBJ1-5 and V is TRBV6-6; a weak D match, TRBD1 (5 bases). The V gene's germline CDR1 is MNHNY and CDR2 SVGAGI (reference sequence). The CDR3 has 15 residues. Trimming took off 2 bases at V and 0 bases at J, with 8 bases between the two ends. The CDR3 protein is CASSYQGDSNQPQHF. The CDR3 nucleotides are TGTGCCAGCAGTTACCAAGGGGATAGCAATCAGCCCCAGCATTTT.

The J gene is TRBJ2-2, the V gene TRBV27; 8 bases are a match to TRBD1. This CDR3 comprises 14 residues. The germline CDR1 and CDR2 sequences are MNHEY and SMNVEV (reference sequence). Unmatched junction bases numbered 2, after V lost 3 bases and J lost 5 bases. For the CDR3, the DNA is TGTGCCAGCAGTTTGACAGGGGCGACCGGGGAGCTGTTTTTT. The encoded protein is CASSLTGATGELFF.

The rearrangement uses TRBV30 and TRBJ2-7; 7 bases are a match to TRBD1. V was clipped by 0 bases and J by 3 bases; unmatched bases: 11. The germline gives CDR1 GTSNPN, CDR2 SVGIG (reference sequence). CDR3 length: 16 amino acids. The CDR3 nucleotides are TGTGCCTGGAGTGTACCCGGGGCAGGGGGTAACTACGAGCAGTACTTC. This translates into CAWSVPGAGGNYEQYF.

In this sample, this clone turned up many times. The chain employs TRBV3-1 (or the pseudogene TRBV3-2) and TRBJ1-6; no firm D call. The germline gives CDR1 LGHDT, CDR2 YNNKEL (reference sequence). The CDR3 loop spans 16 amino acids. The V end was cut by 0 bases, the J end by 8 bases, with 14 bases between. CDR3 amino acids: CASSQDQDTAYSPLHF. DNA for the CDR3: TGTGCCAGCAGCCAAGATCAAGACACAGCCTATTCACCCCTCCACTTT.

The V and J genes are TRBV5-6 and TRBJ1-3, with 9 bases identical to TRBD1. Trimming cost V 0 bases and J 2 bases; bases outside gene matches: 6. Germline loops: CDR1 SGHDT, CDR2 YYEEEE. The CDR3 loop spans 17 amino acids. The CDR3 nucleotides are TGTGCCAGCAGCTTGGTCCCGGGACAGGGTGCTGGAAACACCATATATTTT. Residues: CASSLVPGQGAGNTIYF.

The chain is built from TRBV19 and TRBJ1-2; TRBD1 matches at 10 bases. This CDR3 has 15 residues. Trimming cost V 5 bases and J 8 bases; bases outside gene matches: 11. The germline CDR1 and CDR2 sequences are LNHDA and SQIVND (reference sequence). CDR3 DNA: TGTGCCAGTAGTGGCAGACACGGGACAGGGGAAGGCTACACCTTC. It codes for CASSGRHGTGEGYTF.

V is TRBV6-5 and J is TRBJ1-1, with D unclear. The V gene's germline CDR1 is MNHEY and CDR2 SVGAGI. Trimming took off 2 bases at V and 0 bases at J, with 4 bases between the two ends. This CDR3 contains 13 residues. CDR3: CASSYQMNTEAFF. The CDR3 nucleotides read TGTGCCAGCAGTTACCAGATGAACACTGAAGCTTTCTTT.

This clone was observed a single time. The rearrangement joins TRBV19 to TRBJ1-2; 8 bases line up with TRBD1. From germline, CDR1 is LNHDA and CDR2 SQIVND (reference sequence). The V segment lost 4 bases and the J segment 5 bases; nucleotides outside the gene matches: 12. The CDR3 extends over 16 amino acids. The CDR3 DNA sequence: TGTGCCAGTAGTACCAGGGGGCGGACATCTGGGTATGGCTACACCTTC. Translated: CASSTRGRTSGYGYTF.

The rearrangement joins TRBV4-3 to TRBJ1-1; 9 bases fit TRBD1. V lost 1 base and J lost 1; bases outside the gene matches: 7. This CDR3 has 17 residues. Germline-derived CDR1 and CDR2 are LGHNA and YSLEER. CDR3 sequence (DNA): TGCGCCAGCAGCCAAGTTGGGACAGGGAAGCAGAACACTGAAGCTTTCTTT. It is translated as CASSQVGTGKQNTEAFF.

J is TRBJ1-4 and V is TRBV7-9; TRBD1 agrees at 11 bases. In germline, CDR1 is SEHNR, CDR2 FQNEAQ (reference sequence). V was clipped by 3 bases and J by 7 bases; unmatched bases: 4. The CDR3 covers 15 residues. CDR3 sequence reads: CASSFGDRGGEKLFF. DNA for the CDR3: TGTGCCAGCAGCTTCGGGGACAGGGGGGGTGAAAAACTGTTTTTT.

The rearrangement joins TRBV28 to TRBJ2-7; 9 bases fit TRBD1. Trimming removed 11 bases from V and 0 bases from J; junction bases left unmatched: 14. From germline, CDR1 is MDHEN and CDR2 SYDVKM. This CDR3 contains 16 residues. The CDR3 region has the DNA TGTGCCTCCTCCGGGACAGGGTTTCCCACCTCCTACGAGCAGTACTTC. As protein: CASSGTGFPTSYEQYF. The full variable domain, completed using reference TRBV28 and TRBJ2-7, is DVKVTQSSRYLVKRTGEKVFLECVQDMDHENMFWYRQDPGLGLRLIYFSYDVKMKEKGDIPEGYSVSREKKERFSLILESASTNQTSMYLCASSGTGFPTSYEQYFGPGTRLTVT.